The 13 T cell receptor beta chains reported below all come from one sample, sequenced in a study of cytomegalovirus exposure and HLA in healthy donors. The PCR used 60 Vbeta and 13 Jbeta primers. Sequenced by immunoSEQ multiplex PCR; TCRdb stores in-frame clones only, minus some. The sample yields 200,000 to 250,000 clones, 75% to 80% seen once. Sequencing input: PBMCs. These receptors were obtained from a young man in good health and CMV-seronegative.

This chain links TRBV6-5 with TRBJ1-2; 7 bases match TRBD1. In germline, CDR1 is MNHEY, CDR2 SVGAGI. The J segment lost 4 bases and the V segment lost 8 bases, leaving 1 base of the junction unmatched. The CDR3 sequence is 11 residues long. The CDR3 loop reads CASRDSYGYTF. CDR3 coding DNA: TGTGCCAGCCGGGACAGCTATGGCTACACCTTC.

The chain is built from TRBV5-1 and TRBJ2-7; 7 bases agree with TRBD1. This CDR3 has 13 amino acids. V lost 4 bases and J lost 3; bases outside the gene matches: 4. Germline V gives CDR1 SGHRS, CDR2 YFSETQ. The CDR3 reads CASSPGQHYEQYF. The CDR3 region has the DNA TGCGCCAGCAGCCCGGGACAGCACTACGAGCAGTACTTC.

This chain joins TRBV4-3 and TRBJ2-7; TRBD1 matches at 11 bases. Trimming at V came to 3 bases and at J to 4 bases, leaving 11 bases not matched to a gene. Germline V CDR1 and CDR2: LGHNA, YSLEER. The CDR3 sequence is 17 residues long. CDR3 protein: CASSQETGTGGKYEQYF. The CDR3 coding sequence is TGCGCCAGCAGCCAGGAAACCGGGACAGGGGGGAAATACGAGCAGTACTTC.

Of note for this clone: The germline gene is not matched at one end of the junction; a read error may be the cause. The V call is TRBV13, the J call TRBJ2-1; 12 bases are shared with TRBD1. The germline CDR1 and CDR2 sequences are PRHDT and FYEKMQ (reference sequence). This CDR3 is built from 15 residues. The CDR3 sequence is CASSLGTGGKNEQFF. The CDR3 DNA is TGTGCCAGCAGCCTAGGGACAGGGGGCAAGAATGAGCAGTTCTTC.

The chain has TRBV30 and TRBJ2-5; D possibly corresponds to TRBD2 (6 bases). The CDR3 spans 16 residues. V was shortened by 2 bases and J by 1 base, with 17 bases between the two germline ends. Germline assignment: CDR1 GTSNPN and CDR2 SVGIG (reference sequence). The CDR3, as DNA: TGTGCCTGGAGTAGGAGGGGCCGTGAACTCCAAGAGACCCAGTACTTC. It is translated as CAWSRRGRELQETQYF.

The rearrangement links TRBV7-8 to TRBJ1-2; no definite D call. CDR3 length: 14 residues. CDR1 and CDR2 (germline): SGHVS, FQNEAQ. Trimming removed 0 bases from V and 2 bases from J, with 7 bases in between. DNA for the CDR3: TGTGCCAGCAGCTTAGCGGCTGCCAACTATGGCTACACCTTC. Its protein is CASSLAAANYGYTF.

This clone is a singleton in its sample. The chain couples TRBV4-3 to TRBJ1-5, with TRBD1 identical over 10 bases. CDR1 and CDR2 (germline): LGHNA, YSLEER. The CDR3 is 16 residues long. J gave up 8 bases and V 2 bases, and 9 bases lay outside the gene matches. The CDR3 sequence is CASSQNPGQGKEPQHF. The CDR3 nucleotides read TGCGCCAGCAGCCAAAATCCGGGACAGGGGAAGGAGCCCCAGCATTTT.

This chain links TRBV11-2 with TRBJ2-7, with D possibly being TRBD1 (6 bases). The V gene lost 5 bases and the J gene lost 2 bases, with 16 bases spanning the gap. Germline-derived CDR1 and CDR2 are SGHAT and FQNNGV. The CDR3 has 15 residues. The CDR3 reads CASSASRDRTYEQYF. The CDR3 DNA reads as TGTGCCAGCAGCGCTTCACGCGACAGGACCTACGAGCAGTACTTC.

This clone was seen only a few times. The chain has TRBV5-6 and TRBJ2-5, with 8 bases matching TRBD1. The V gene end was trimmed by 5 bases and the J gene end by 3 bases; junction bases not matched to a gene: 9. The germline V gene encodes CDR1 SGHDT and CDR2 YYEEEE. The CDR3 has 15 residues. The DNA of the CDR3 is TGTGCCAGCAGGATCAACAGGGGGGCTAAAGAGACCCAGTACTTC. Translating it yields CASRINRGAKETQYF.

In this sample, this clone turned up a few times. The chain recombines TRBV7-2 with TRBJ2-5, with a weak D call TRBD1 (6 bases). The J call is uncertain, as TRBJ2-7 better fits the DNA end. The germline V gene has CDR1 SGHTA and CDR2 FQGNSA. This CDR3 spans 16 amino acids. The CDR3 region has the DNA TGTGCCAGCAGCCCAGGGGTGGGCAGAATATCCTACGAGCAGTACTTC. Translating gives CASSPGVGRISYEQYF.

The chain couples TRBV7-8 to TRBJ2-1, with D hard to call. Germline CDR1 SGHVS, CDR2 FQNEAQ. The length of the CDR3 is 15 residues. Trimming stripped 5 bases from V and 0 bases from J, with 11 bases between. The CDR3 here is CASSPRLSSYNEQFF. The CDR3 nucleotides are TGTGCCAGCAGCCCCCGACTCAGCTCCTACAATGAGCAGTTCTTC.

Notes on this clone: An end of the junction does not agree with germline; a read error may underlie this. This chain connects TRBV7-7 to TRBJ2-2; 8 nucleotides agree with TRBD2. CDR3 length: 14 amino acids. Germline CDR1 reads SSHAT; CDR2 reads FNYEAQ (reference sequence). The CDR3 protein is CASSGGQNTGELFF. In nucleotides, the CDR3 is TGTGCTAGCAGCGGGGGACAAAACACCGGGGAGCTGTTTTTT.

The chain recombines TRBV7-9 with TRBJ1-6, with TRBD1 matching over 8 bases. With V trimmed by 5 bases and J by 5 bases, 8 bases remained unmatched. CDR3 length: 16 residues. Germline V gives CDR1 SEHNR, CDR2 FQNEAQ (reference sequence). The CDR3 DNA reads as TGTGCCAGCAGCCAGGGGGCGGGTGCGAATAATTCACCCCTCCACTTT. It yields the protein CASSQGAGANNSPLHF. Variable domain in full (rest from reference TRBV7-9 and TRBJ1-6): DTGVSQNPRHKITKRGQNVTFRCDPISEHNRLYWYRQTLGQGPEFLTYFQNEAQLEKSRLLSDRFSAERPKGSFSTLEIQRTEQGDSAMYLCASSQGAGANNSPLHFGNGTRLTVT.